A selection of T cell receptor beta chains follows, all from one sample in a study of blood T cell repertoires in COVID-19. TCRdb's copy holds only in-frame clones and misses some; the assay was immunoSEQ multiplex PCR. In the table there are some 80,000 clones, 75% to 90% of which are singletons. Sequencing was performed on peripheral blood. These TCRs come from a human donor in a cohort sampled during active COVID-19. The CDR3 runs from the conserved cysteine through the conserved F or W. The D gene is left open where the match is weak. Clone size appears in some rows only: once, few, many, or a class for an expanded clone.

d_call,v_call,cdr3_length,clone_size,j_call,cdr3_aa,cdr3_nt
.,TRBV5-1,16,.,TRBJ1-1,CASSLAPQRGNTEAFF,TGCGCCAGCAGCTTGGCGCCTCAGAGAGGGAACACTGAAGCTTTCTTT
.,TRBV9,15,.,TRBJ2-2,CASRKGGPGAGELFF,TGTGCCAGCAGAAAGGGAGGCCCCGGAGCCGGGGAGCTGTTTTTT
TRBD1,TRBV5-1,17,few,TRBJ2-2,CASSSMMTGTRTGELFF,TGCGCCAGCAGCTCCATGATGACAGGGACCAGGACCGGGGAGCTGTTTTTT
.,TRBV5-1,14,.,TRBJ2-7,CASSTTGLPYEQYF,TGCGCCAGCAGCACGACGGGACTCCCCTACGAGCAGTACTTC
TRBD1,TRBV11-3,16,.,TRBJ1-1,CASSSSRDRGRTEAFF,TGTGCCAGCAGCTCGTCCCGGGACAGGGGGAGGACTGAAGCTTTCTTT
.,TRBV7-3,13,.,TRBJ1-6,CASSLRSGSPLHF,TGTGCCAGCAGCTTAAGATCGGGATCACCCCTCCACTTT
TRBD2,TRBV5-1,16,.,TRBJ2-6,CASTSGGGSGANVLTF,TGCGCCAGCACCTCTGGCGGGGGCTCTGGGGCCAACGTCCTGACTTTC
.,TRBV7-2,16,few,TRBJ2-2,CASSFHSGTNTGELFF,TGTGCCAGCAGCTTTCATAGCGGAACGAACACCGGGGAGCTGTTTTTT
TRBD1,TRBV7-9,14,.,TRBJ2-7,CAIEVTGTAYEQYF,TGTGCCATCGAGGTGACAGGGACCGCATACGAGCAGTACTTC
TRBD1,TRBV4-1,14,few,TRBJ2-7,CASSPGQGFYEQYF,TGCGCCAGCAGCCCCGGACAGGGATTCTACGAGCAGTACTTC
TRBD2,TRBV24-1,15,few,TRBJ2-1,CATSDNSGGDDEQFF,TGTGCCACCAGTGACAATAGCGGGGGGGACGATGAGCAGTTCTTC
.,TRBV12-3/TRBV12-4,12,.,TRBJ1-5,CASSPRDQPQHF,TGTGCCAGCAGTCCGAGGGATCAGCCCCAGCATTTT
TRBD1,TRBV28,14,.,TRBJ1-2,CASSPTGTGRGYTF,TGTGCCAGCAGTCCCACCGGGACAGGAAGGGGCTACACCTTC
TRBD2,TRBV6-2/TRBV6-3,15,.,TRBJ2-3,CASSWGLAGTDTQYF,TGTGCCAGCAGTTGGGGACTAGCGGGCACAGATACGCAGTATTTT
TRBD2,TRBV13,14,.,TRBJ2-5,CASSVGTSAETQYF,TGTGCCAGCAGCGTCGGGACTAGCGCAGAGACCCAGTACTTC
.,TRBV7-6,14,.,TRBJ2-2,CASSLESSIGELFF,TGTGCCAGCAGCTTAGAAAGTTCCATCGGTGAGCTGTTTTTT
TRBD2,TRBV28,12,.,TRBJ2-1,CASAGGYNEQFF,TGTGCCAGCGCGGGAGGTTACAATGAGCAGTTCTTC